These 31 T cell receptor beta chains originate from one sample sequenced in a study of CD8 T cells in ankylosing spondylitis. TCRdb processed the 5' RACE reads anew with MiXCR; each CDR3 protein has one entry. This table holds under 250,000 distinct CDR3 sequences, around 25% found once. The sequenced material came from blood, either unsorted or a sorted T cell fraction (not recorded which). These receptors came from a male donor with ankylosing spondylitis or in good health (not recorded which).

This clonotype was found once. The chain has TRBV15 and TRBJ2-1, with unresolved D. Looked up from germline, CDR1 is LNHNV and CDR2 is YYDKDF (reference sequence). This CDR3 region has 17 residues. V shed 0 bases and J shed 0 bases, with 12 bases lying between them. The CDR3 is CATSRDLPGFSYNEQFF. The CDR3 nucleotides read TGTGCCACCAGCAGAGATCTACCGGGTTTCTCCTACAATGAGCAGTTCTTC.

A remark on this clonotype: The junction differs from germline at one of its ends, possibly a read error. V is TRBV20-1 and J is TRBJ1-1; D is ambiguous. The CDR3 totals 14 residues. Germline V gene sequence: CDR1 DFQATT, CDR2 SNEGSKA (reference sequence). In nucleotides, the CDR3 is TGCTGTGCCCCGGGGTCGGGCATGAACACTGAAGCTTTCTTT. It is translated as CCAPGSGMNTEAFF.

This clonotype was seen repeatedly, ten times or more. The chain employs TRBV7-2 and TRBJ1-4; TRBD1 might be the D (5 bases). CDR3 length: 15 residues. Germline CDR1 is SGHTA and CDR2 is FQGNSA. Trimming pared 5 bases from V and 5 bases from J, leaving 15 bases between. The DNA of the CDR3 is TGTGCCAGCAGCCTCGGTGGGGGTGGGAATGAAAAACTGTTTTTT. This gives the protein CASSLGGGGNEKLFF.

This clonotype was picked up one time. V usage is TRBV6-2 or TRBV6-3 and J usage is TRBJ1-5; weak D call: TRBD1 (6 bases). The CDR3 runs to 13 residues. Germline V gene sequence: CDR1 MNHEY, CDR2 SVGEGT. The V end was cut by 6 bases, the J end by 12 bases, with 18 bases between. Written as DNA, the CDR3 is TGTGCCAGCAGCATACAGGGCAATCAGTTCCAGCATTTT. Translation gives CASSIQGNQFQHF.

This sequence joins TRBV20-1 and TRBJ2-1; either TRBD1 or TRBD2 may supply D (5 bases each). The germline gives CDR1 DFQATT, CDR2 SNEGSKA (reference sequence). There are 15 residues in the CDR3. V was trimmed by 3 bases and J by 1 base, leaving 13 bases between them. CDR3 in amino acids: CSASGASYSYNEQFF. The DNA for the CDR3 is TGCAGTGCTAGCGGGGCGTCCTATTCCTACAATGAGCAGTTCTTC.

This clonotype was detected only a few times. The genes are TRBV7-3 and TRBJ2-2; D may correspond to TRBD1 or TRBD2 (5 bases each). The CDR3 totals 14 residues. Germline V gives CDR1 SGHTA, CDR2 FQGTGA. The germline V and J ends were trimmed by 5 bases and 0 bases, with 7 bases remaining between them. The chain's CDR3 is CASSGTANTGELFF. CDR3 nucleotide sequence: TGTGCCAGCAGCGGGACCGCGAACACCGGGGAGCTGTTTTTT. Full variable domain (missing parts from reference TRBV7-3 and TRBJ2-2): GAGVSQTPSNKVTEKGKYVELRCDPISGHTALYWYRQSLGQGPEFLIYFQGTGAADDSGLPNDRFFAVRPEGSVSTLKIQRTERGDSAVYLCASSGTANTGELFFGEGSRLTVL.

This clonotype was picked up one time. The chain uses TRBV2 and TRBJ2-5, with D perhaps TRBD2 (6 bases). Germline CDR1 reads SNHLY; CDR2 reads FYNNEI. The CDR3 totals 16 residues. Trimming took off 0 bases at V and 2 bases at J, with 13 bases between the two ends. DNA for the CDR3: TGTGCCAGCAGTGAAGCGCTTGGTGGGGGGCAAGAGACCCAGTACTTC. It specifies CASSEALGGGQETQYF.

This clonotype was seen many times. The J gene is TRBJ2-1, the V gene TRBV4-1; 7 bases match TRBD2. The CDR3 spans 13 residues. The V gene end was trimmed by 8 bases and the J gene end by 0 bases; junction bases not matched to a gene: 1. CDR1 is MGHRA, CDR2 YSYEKL, per germline. CDR3 nucleotide sequence: TGCGCCAGCCGCGGGAGCTCCTACAATGAGCAGTTCTTC. The encoded protein is CASRGSSYNEQFF.

This clonotype showed up many times. This rearrangement joins TRBV10-3 to TRBJ2-2, with D unclear. Trimming removed 2 bases at V and 3 bases at J, with 4 bases between. This CDR3 spans 13 amino acids. Germline V CDR1 and CDR2: ENHRY, SYGVKD. This CDR3 is CAISETDTGELFF. CDR3 sequence (DNA): TGTGCCATCAGTGAGACGGACACCGGGGAGCTGTTTTTT.

This clonotype has just a few counts. The CDR3 reads CASSVETGIGSETQYF. In DNA, the CDR3 is TGTGCCAGCAGCGTAGAGACAGGGATAGGGTCTGAGACCCAGTACTTC. This chain joins TRBV9 and TRBJ2-5, with 7 bases that match TRBD1. CDR3 size: 16 residues. The V segment lost 0 bases and the J segment 5 bases; nucleotides outside the gene matches: 10. Per the germline V gene, CDR1 is SGDLS and CDR2 is YYNGEE.

The V gene is TRBV20-1, the J gene TRBJ1-6, with D possibly matching TRBD1 (6 bases). The CDR3 spans 12 residues. The germline V gene has CDR1 DFQATT and CDR2 SNEGSKA (reference sequence). Trimming shortened V by 6 bases and J by 5 bases, and 8 bases separated the two germline ends. CDR3 amino acids: CSARTDNSPLHF. The CDR3 DNA reads as TGCAGTGCGAGGACAGATAATTCACCCCTCCACTTT.

This clonotype occurred a few times. CDR3 in DNA: TGTGCCAGCAGACCGACCGGACTAGCGGGAGGACACAATGAGCAGTTCTTC. Protein: CASRPTGLAGGHNEQFF. The J gene is TRBJ2-1, the V gene TRBV6-2 or TRBV6-3, with TRBD2 matching over 14 bases. Unmatched junction bases numbered 9, after V lost 6 bases and J lost 5 bases. This CDR3 is built from 17 residues. Per germline, CDR1 MNHEY and CDR2 SVGEGT.

This clonotype appeared many times. J is TRBJ2-7 and V is TRBV20-1, with 15 bases fitting TRBD2. J lost 4 bases, V lost 6 bases, and 4 bases had no gene match. The length of the CDR3 is 14 residues. Germline V lookup: CDR1 DFQATT, CDR2 SNEGSKA (reference sequence). The CDR3 bases are TGCAGTGCCCGGACTAGCGGGAGGGCATACGAGCAGTACTTC. Translation gives CSARTSGRAYEQYF.

This clonotype turned up a few times. J is TRBJ2-5 and V is TRBV3-1; D unresolved. V was shortened by 1 base and J by 2 bases, with 5 bases between the two germline ends. Germline CDR1 reads LGHDT; CDR2 reads YNNKEL (reference sequence). The CDR3 consists of 13 residues. The CDR3 DNA follows: TGTGCCAGCAGCCAAGGCCTTCAAGAGACCCAGTACTTC. This codes for CASSQGLQETQYF.

This clonotype occurred many times. CDR3 protein: CASGEREGARAEQFF. CDR3 DNA: TGCGCCAGCGGAGAGCGGGAGGGCGCTCGCGCTGAGCAGTTCTTC. The rearrangement uses TRBV5-1 and TRBJ2-1, with TRBD2 matching over 10 bases. The junction had 13 bases not matched to a gene; V was cut back by 7 bases and J by 9 bases. This CDR3 is built from 15 residues. Germline-derived CDR1 and CDR2 are SGHRS and YFSETQ.

V is TRBV12-5 and J is TRBJ2-5, with a tentative D call TRBD1 (5 bases). V gave up 1 base and J gave up 1 base, with 10 bases separating them. Germline lookup yields CDR1 LGHNT and CDR2 FRNRAP. The CDR3 totals 15 residues. This chain's CDR3 is CASGLGQGSQETQYF. CDR3 nucleotide sequence: TGTGCTAGTGGTTTGGGGCAGGGATCCCAAGAGACCCAGTACTTC.

As regards this clonotype: Just one base apart from a much larger clone, this may be a read error. The rearrangement links TRBV6-5 to TRBJ1-1; D is uncertain. The CDR3 contains 15 residues. Germline V lookup: CDR1 MNHEY, CDR2 SVGAGI. In DNA, the CDR3 is TGTGCCAGCAGTTACCTCAGCATCGGGAACACTAAAGCTTTCTTT. Translated, it gives CASSYLSIGNTKAFF.

This clonotype was seen ten or more times. V gene TRBV5-1 combines with J gene TRBJ2-1; the match to TRBD2 covers 7 bases. CDR3 length: 16 residues. CDR1 SGHRS and CDR2 YFSETQ come from the germline V gene. The ends lost 0 bases at V and 1 base at J; junction bases unmatched: 4. The CDR3 bases are TGCGCCAGCAGCTTGGGAGCGGGACTTTCCTACAATGAGCAGTTCTTC. Its protein product is CASSLGAGLSYNEQFF.

The gene calls are TRBV20-1 and TRBJ2-3, with 10 bases aligning to TRBD2. With V trimmed by 0 bases and J by 2 bases, 8 bases remained unmatched. Germline assignment: CDR1 DFQATT and CDR2 SNEGSKA (reference sequence). This CDR3 is 17 amino acids long. CDR3 residues: CSARDPGLAGDTDTQYF. The CDR3, as DNA: TGCAGTGCTAGAGATCCTGGCCTAGCGGGGGACACAGATACGCAGTATTTT.

The chain combines TRBV29-1 with TRBJ2-3; TRBD2 might be the D (6 bases). Trimming removed 7 bases from V and 6 bases from J, with 20 bases in between. Germline CDR1 SQVTM, CDR2 ANQGSEA. The CDR3 has 14 amino acids. The CDR3 sequence: CSGLLVGGRDTQYF. As DNA, the CDR3 is TGCAGCGGGCTTCTAGTGGGAGGACGGGATACGCAGTATTTT.

This clonotype was found a few times. V usage is TRBV20-1 and J usage is TRBJ2-1; 9 bases line up with TRBD2. CDR3 length equals 13 residues. Losses at the gene ends were 0 bases for V and 9 bases for J; bases not matched to a gene: 3. Germline-derived CDR1 and CDR2 are DFQATT and SNEGSKA (reference sequence). The CDR3 sequence is CSARDGAGGEQFF. CDR3 in DNA: TGCAGTGCTAGAGATGGAGCGGGAGGTGAGCAGTTCTTC.

CDR3 sequence: CASSPGGGIYEQYF. CDR3 DNA sequence: TGTGCCAGCAGCCCCGGGGGAGGGATATACGAGCAGTACTTC. This chain uses TRBV12-3 or TRBV12-4 with TRBJ2-7, with 7 bases that match TRBD2. V dropped 6 bases and J dropped 4; count of bases not matched to a gene: 9. The length of the CDR3 is 14 residues.

This clonotype came up many times. V gene TRBV4-1 combines with J gene TRBJ2-2, with 7 nucleotides matching TRBD1. J was trimmed by 6 bases and V by 2 bases; bases with no gene match: 9. CDR1 MGHRA and CDR2 YSYEKL come from the germline V gene. The CDR3 consists of 16 residues. CDR3 residues: CASSQPDRVPSGELFF. In DNA form, the CDR3 reads TGCGCCAGCAGCCAACCTGACAGGGTACCTTCCGGGGAGCTGTTTTTT.

This clonotype showed up many times. This chain uses TRBV25-1 with TRBJ1-2, with D uncertain. Germline V gives CDR1 MGHDK, CDR2 SYGVNS. CDR3 length: 13 amino acids. V shed 4 bases and J shed 5 bases, with 11 bases lying between them. The CDR3 protein is CASSGDTAYGYTF. CDR3 DNA: TGTGCCAGCAGTGGAGATACGGCGTATGGCTACACCTTC.

This clonotype has only a few counts. One end of the junction fails to match germline, which may point to a read error. The chain has TRBV7-7 and TRBJ2-3; 7 bases line up with TRBD2. From germline, CDR1 is SSHAT and CDR2 FNYEAQ (reference sequence). This CDR3 spans 15 amino acids. The CDR3 DNA is TGTGCTAGCAGACCTCCCCCGGGGGAGGGAGATACGCAGTATTTT. Protein sequence: CASRPPPGEGDTQYF. Complete variable domain (other parts from reference TRBV7-7 and TRBJ2-3): GAGVSQSPRYKVTKRGQDVTLRCDPISSHATLYWYQQALGQGPEFLTYFNYEAQPDKSGLPSDRFSAERPEGSISTLTIQRTEQRDSAMYRCASRPPPGEGDTQYFGPGTRLTVL.

The chain carries TRBV3-1 and TRBJ2-7; perhaps TRBD1 as D (5 bases). From germline, CDR1 is LGHDT and CDR2 YNNKEL (reference sequence). This CDR3 region has 13 residues. V was pared by 3 bases and J by 2 bases, with 8 bases between. In DNA, the CDR3 is TGTGCCAGCAGCCATTTAGGGGCCTACGAGCAGTACTTC. As protein: CASSHLGAYEQYF.

There are many counts of this clonotype. The chain is built from TRBV5-1 and TRBJ1-1, with a weak D call TRBD1 (5 bases). V gave up 0 bases and J gave up 4 bases, with 13 bases separating them. The CDR3 is 15 residues long. Germline V gene data show CDR1 as SGHRS and CDR2 as YFSETQ. The CDR3 DNA reads as TGCGCCAGCAGCTTGGAGGGAGCCGACAGCACTGAAGCTTTCTTT. Translation gives CASSLEGADSTEAFF.

This chain joins TRBV19 and TRBJ2-2; D gene unclear. This CDR3 has 14 amino acids. Germline V CDR1 and CDR2: LNHDA, SQIVND (reference sequence). Trimming left V 7 bases short and J 0 bases short, with 9 bases between. CDR3 sequence (DNA): TGTGCCAGTAAGAGGACGACGAACACCGGGGAGCTGTTTTTT. Its translation is CASKRTTNTGELFF.

The sample holds many counts of this clonotype. V usage is TRBV12-3 or TRBV12-4 and J usage is TRBJ2-7; unclear D gene. The CDR3 has 12 amino acids. The V gene lost 3 bases and the J gene lost 3 bases, with 6 bases spanning the gap. The CDR3 coding sequence is TGTGCCAGCAGTTTGTCAGGCTACGAGCAGTACTTC. Encoded protein: CASSLSGYEQYF.

For this clonotype: This could be a read error, since a much larger clone is one nucleotide away. The chain recombines TRBV10-2 with TRBJ2-6, with unresolved D. The CDR3 extends over 16 amino acids. V was shortened by 5 bases and J by 4 bases, with 15 bases between the two germline ends. Germline values: CDR1 WSHSY, CDR2 SAAADI. The CDR3 loop reads CASSKNVKPGANVLTF. The CDR3 DNA follows: TGCGCCAGCAGTAAAAATGTTAAGCCCGGGGCCAACGTCCTGACTTTC.

V is TRBV12-3 or TRBV12-4 and J is TRBJ2-7, with D perhaps matching TRBD1 or TRBD2 (5 bases each). V lost 3 bases to trimming and J lost 7 bases, with 13 bases between them. The CDR3 is 13 amino acids. CDR3 nucleotide sequence: TGTGCCAGCAGTTTTGAGGGACGTCTGGAGCAGTACTTC. Translated, it gives CASSFEGRLEQYF.